This T cell receptor beta chain was captured in a study of molecular identifiers for immune sequencing clone quantification (dated by TCRdb to 2017 to 2018). About the full investigation: For a replicate experiment, the RNA from either around 20,000 or 99,000 naive CD8 T cells was divided into five aliquots, and four of those aliquots went on to sequencing. This methods study used CD8 T cells to benchmark TCR RNA copy counting and molecular-identifier clustering-based TCR repertoire sequencing (MIDCIRS).

Findings and caveats that apply to the study as a whole: Even against a background of around 900,000 naive CD8 T cells, spiked-in Jurkat TCR RNA amounting to a single cell's worth was reported to be detectable. When barcode sub-clustering was not used, chimeric consensus sequences inflated TCR diversity, with chimeras reaching as high as 47%. In CMV-specific effector cells, over 98% of molecules were held by clones above 20 RNA copies, whereas under 1% of molecules were held by such clones in naive cells. Highly expanded clone sizes could be underestimated if identical TCR molecules share a barcode. Around 2.8 recovered TCR RNA copies per cell were obtained by modeling, versus approximately 9 by digital PCR, implying a capture efficiency of approximately 27%.

This clonotype was found many times. This clone's antigen is unknown. Within one base of it there is no much larger clone, and no base qualities were kept. From the cysteine through the phenylalanine, the CDR3 covers 17 amino acids. The only DNA kept is the CDR3, 51 bases in frame from the first base. The CDR1 and CDR2 encoded by the germline V gene are MNHEY and SVGEGT. V is cut back by 7 bases and J by 0 bases, with 7 bases in the junction unmatched. Naive CD8 T cells, defined as CD8+CD4-CCR7+CD45RA+, were FACS-sorted into RLT Plus buffer on a BD FACSAria II. For a sensitivity comparison, a portion of naive CD8 T cell RNA was divided equally between MIDCIRS and a Smart-seq2-style 5'RACE protocol. CD8 T cells were enriched with RosetteSep CD8+ T Cell Enrichment Cocktail and Ficoll-Paque, followed by ACK red cell lysis. Receptor libraries were prepared by PCR. Data came from an Illumina MiSeq. The Qiagen AllPrep DNA/RNA kit was used to purify total RNA. Reads from multiple sequencing runs of the same library were pooled before analysis. Under the source paper's analysis protocol: Reads were retained only if the reads had an exact TCR constant sequence, and the retained reads were trimmed to 150 nt and grouped according to their 12-nt molecular barcodes. Reads within each barcode group were sub-clustered using a 15% Levenshtein threshold, and quality-weighted consensus sequences were constructed for each RNA molecule. Non-functional sequences were excluded, and lower-count sequences lying one edit away from another sequence were also excluded. Based on fitting two negative binomial distributions, any barcode sub-cluster with under 20% of the maximum read count was discarded. The raw public reads went through TCRdb reprocessing: fastp at Q25, MiXCR clone calling, in-frame beta chains kept. Each CDR3 protein gets just one entry, which takes the most common genes and DNA from the rows behind it. The V and J calls shown here were made by TCRdb, not taken from the authors' results. The sample includes about 36,000 distinct CDR3 sequences, with 18% observed a single time. 5.5% to 7.5% of the sample goes to the ten largest clones.

Sample: naive CD8+ T cells from blood, with Jurkat cell RNA spiked in. Taken with the paper, the label for cell subset or site translates to: FACS-sorted CD8+CD4-CCR7+CD45RA+ naive T cells. The TCR comes from a human donor in good health. Some libraries in this study had Jurkat cell RNA spiked in. The chain was built from TRBV6-2 or TRBV6-3 and TRBJ2-6; 9 of the junction bases match TRBD1. The CDR3 protein: CASKWTGDVSGANVLTF. The DNA reads as follows: TGTGCCAGCAAGTGGACAGGGGACGTCTCTGGGGCCAACGTCCTGACTTTC.